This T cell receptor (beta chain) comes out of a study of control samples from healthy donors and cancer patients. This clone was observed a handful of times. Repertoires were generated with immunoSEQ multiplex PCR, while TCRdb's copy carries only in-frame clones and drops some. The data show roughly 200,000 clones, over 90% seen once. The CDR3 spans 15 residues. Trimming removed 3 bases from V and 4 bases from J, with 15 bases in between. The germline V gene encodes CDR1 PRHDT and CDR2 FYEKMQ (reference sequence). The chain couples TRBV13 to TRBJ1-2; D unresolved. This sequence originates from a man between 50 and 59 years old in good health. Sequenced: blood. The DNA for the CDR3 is TGTGCCAGCAGCTTGTATCCTGACAACCCCTATGGCTACACCTTC. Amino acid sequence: CASSLYPDNPYGYTF.